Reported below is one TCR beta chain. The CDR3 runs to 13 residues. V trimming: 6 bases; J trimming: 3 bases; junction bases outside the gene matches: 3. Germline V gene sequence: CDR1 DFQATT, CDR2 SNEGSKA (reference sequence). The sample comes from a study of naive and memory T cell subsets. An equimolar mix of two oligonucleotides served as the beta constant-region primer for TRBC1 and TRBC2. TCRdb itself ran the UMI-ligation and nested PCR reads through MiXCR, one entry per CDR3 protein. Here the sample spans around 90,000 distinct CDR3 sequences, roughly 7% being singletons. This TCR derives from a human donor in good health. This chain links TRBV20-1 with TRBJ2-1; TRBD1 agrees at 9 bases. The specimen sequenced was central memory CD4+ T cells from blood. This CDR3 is CSAPTGGYNEQFF. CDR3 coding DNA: TGCAGTGCCCCGACAGGGGGCTACAATGAGCAGTTCTTC.